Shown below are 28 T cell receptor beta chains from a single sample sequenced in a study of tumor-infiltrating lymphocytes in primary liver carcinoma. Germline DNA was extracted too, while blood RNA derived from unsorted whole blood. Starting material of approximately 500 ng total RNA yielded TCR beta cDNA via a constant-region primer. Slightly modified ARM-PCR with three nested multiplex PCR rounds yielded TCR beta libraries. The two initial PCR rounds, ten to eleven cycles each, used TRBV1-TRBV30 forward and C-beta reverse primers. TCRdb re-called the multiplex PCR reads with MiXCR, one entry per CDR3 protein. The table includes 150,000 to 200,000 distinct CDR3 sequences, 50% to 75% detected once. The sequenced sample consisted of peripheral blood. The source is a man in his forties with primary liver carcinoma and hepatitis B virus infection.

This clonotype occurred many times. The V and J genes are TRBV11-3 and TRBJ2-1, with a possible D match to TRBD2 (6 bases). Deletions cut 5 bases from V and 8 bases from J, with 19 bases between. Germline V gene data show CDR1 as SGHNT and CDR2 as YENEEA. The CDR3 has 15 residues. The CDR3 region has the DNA TGTGCCAGCAGCCAGCCCGGGAGAGAAGGGCATGAGCAGTTCTTC. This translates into CASSQPGREGHEQFF. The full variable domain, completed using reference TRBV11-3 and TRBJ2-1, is EAGVVQSPRYKIIEKKQPVAFWCNPISGHNTLYWYLQNLGQGPELLIRYENEEAVDDSQLPKDRFSAERLKGVDSTLKIQPAELGDSAVYLCASSQPGREGHEQFFGPGTRLTVL.

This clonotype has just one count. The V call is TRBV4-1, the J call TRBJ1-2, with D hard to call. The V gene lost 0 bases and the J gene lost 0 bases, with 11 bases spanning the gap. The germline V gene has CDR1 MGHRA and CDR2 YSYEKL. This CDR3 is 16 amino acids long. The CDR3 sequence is CASSQESALTNYGYTF. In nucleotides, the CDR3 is TGCGCCAGCAGCCAAGAATCGGCACTTACTAACTATGGCTACACCTTC.

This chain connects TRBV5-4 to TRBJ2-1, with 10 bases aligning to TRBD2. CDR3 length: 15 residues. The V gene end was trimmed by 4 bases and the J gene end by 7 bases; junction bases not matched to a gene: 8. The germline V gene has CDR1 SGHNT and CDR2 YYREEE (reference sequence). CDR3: CASSPLAGDGNEQFF. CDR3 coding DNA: TGTGCCAGCAGCCCGCTAGCGGGGGACGGGAATGAGCAGTTCTTC.

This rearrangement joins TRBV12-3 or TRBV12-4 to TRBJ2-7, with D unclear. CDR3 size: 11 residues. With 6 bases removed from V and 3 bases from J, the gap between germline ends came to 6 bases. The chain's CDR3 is CASSTYYEQYF. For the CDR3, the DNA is TGTGCCAGCAGCACTTACTACGAGCAGTACTTC.

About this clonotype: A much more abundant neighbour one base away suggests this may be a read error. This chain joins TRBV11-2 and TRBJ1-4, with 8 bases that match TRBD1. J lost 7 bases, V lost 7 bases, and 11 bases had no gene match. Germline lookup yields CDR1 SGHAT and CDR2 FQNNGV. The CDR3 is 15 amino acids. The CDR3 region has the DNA TGTGCCAGCAACCATGGACAGGGTCTCGGTGAAAAACTGTTTTTT. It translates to CASNHGQGLGEKLFF.

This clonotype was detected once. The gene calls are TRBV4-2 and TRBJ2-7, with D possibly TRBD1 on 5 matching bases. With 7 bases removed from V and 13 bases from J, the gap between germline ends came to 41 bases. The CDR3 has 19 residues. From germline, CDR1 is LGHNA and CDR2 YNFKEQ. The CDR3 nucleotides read TGTGCCAGCAACCGGACCTGGTCCTCAACAGGAGCTACTGGAAAGACCCACTACTTC. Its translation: CASNRTWSSTGATGKTHYF.

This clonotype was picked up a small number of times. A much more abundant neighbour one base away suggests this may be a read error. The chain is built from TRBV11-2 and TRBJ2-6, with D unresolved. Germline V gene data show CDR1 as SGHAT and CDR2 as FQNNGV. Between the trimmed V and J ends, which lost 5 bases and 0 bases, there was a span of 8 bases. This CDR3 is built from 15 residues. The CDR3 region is CASSRDDSGANVLTF. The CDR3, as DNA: TGTGCCAGCAGCCGCGACGACTCTGGGGCCAACGTCCTGACTTTC. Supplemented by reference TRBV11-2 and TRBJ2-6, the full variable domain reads EAGVAQSPRYKIIEKRQSVAFWCNPISGHATLYWYQQILGQGPKLLIQFQNNGVVDDSQLPKDRFSAERLKGVDSTLKIQPAKLEDSAVYLCASSRDDSGANVLTFGAGSRLTVL.

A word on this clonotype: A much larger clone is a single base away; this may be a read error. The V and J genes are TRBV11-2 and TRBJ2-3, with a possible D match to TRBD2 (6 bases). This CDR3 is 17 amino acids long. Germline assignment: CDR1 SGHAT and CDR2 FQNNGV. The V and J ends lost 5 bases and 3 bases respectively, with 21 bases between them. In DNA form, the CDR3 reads TGTGCCAGCAGCAGGGAAGGAGGGCTCCGGGATACAGATACGCAGTATTTT. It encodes CASSREGGLRDTDTQYF.

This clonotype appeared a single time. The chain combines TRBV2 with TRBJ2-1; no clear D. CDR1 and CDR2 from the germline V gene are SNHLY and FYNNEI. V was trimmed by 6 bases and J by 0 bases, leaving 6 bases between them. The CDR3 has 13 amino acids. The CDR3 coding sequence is TGTGCCAGCAGAGTAGGCTCCTACAATGAGCAGTTCTTC. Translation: CASRVGSYNEQFF.

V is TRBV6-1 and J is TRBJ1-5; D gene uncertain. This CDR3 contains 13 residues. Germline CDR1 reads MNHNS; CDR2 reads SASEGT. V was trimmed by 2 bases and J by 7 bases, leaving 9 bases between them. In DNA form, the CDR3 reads TGTGCCAGCAGTGAAAGTATTGGACAGCCCCAGCATTTT. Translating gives CASSESIGQPQHF.

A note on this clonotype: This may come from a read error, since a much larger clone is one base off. The CDR3 coding sequence is TGTGTCAGCAGCACCCCCCGCGGGCCCCAAGAGACCCAGTACTTC. This translates into CVSSTPRGPQETQYF. The chain links TRBV11-2 to TRBJ2-5; D may be TRBD2 (5 bases). This CDR3 has 15 amino acids. Per germline, CDR1 SGHAT and CDR2 FQNNGV.

The CDR3 sequence is CAWTPGTVNQPQHF. In nucleotides, the CDR3 is TGTGCCTGGACTCCCGGGACAGTCAATCAGCCCCAGCATTTT. The chain employs TRBV30 and TRBJ1-5; 7 nucleotides align to TRBD1. V dropped 4 bases and J dropped 3; count of bases not matched to a gene: 6. CDR3 length: 14 amino acids. Germline V gene sequence: CDR1 GTSNPN, CDR2 SVGIG (reference sequence).

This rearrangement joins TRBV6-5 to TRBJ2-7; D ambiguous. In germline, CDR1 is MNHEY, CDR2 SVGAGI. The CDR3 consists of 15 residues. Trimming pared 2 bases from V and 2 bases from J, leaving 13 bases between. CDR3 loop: CASSYDSTPTYEQYF. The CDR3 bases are TGTGCCAGCAGTTACGATTCGACACCAACCTACGAGCAGTACTTC.

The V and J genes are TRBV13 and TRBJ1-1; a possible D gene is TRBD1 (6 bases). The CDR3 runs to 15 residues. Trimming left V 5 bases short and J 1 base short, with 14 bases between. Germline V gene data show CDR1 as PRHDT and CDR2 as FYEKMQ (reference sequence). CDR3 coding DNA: TGTGCCAGCAGCGTTAACAGGGAAGGGAACACTGAAGCTTTCTTT. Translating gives CASSVNREGNTEAFF.

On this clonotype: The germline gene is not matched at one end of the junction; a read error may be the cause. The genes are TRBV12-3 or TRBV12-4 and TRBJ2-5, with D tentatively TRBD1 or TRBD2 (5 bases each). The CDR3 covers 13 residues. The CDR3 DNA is TGTGACAGCAGTTTAATTGAGGGGGAGACCCAGTACTTC. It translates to CDSSLIEGETQYF.

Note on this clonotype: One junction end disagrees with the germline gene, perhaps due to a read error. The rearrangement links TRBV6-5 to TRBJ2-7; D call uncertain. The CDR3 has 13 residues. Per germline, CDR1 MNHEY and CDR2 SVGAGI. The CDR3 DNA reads TGCGCCAGCAGTAAGGTGGGATCCTACGAGCAGTACTTC. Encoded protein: CASSKVGSYEQYF.

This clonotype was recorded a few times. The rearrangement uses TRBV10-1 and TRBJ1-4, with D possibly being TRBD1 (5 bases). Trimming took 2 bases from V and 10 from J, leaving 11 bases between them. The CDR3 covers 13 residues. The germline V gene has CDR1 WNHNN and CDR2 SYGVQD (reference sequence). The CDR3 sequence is CASSEGPGGKLFF. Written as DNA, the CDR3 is TGCGCCAGCAGTGAGGGGCCGGGGGGAAAACTGTTTTTT.

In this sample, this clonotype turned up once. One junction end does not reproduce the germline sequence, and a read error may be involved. CDR3 nucleotides: TGTGCCAGCAGCGCCGGGACAGAAAGCTCTGGGGCCAACGCCCTGACTTTC. Translation gives CASSAGTESSGANALTF. The genes are TRBV9 and TRBJ2-6; 7 nucleotides line up with TRBD1. The CDR3 length is 17 residues. The germline CDR1 and CDR2 sequences are SGDLS and YYNGEE.

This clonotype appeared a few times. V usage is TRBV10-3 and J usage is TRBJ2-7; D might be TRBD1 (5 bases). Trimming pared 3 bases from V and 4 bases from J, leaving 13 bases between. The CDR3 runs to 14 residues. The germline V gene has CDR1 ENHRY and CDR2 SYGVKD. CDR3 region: CAISDLLGQYEQYF. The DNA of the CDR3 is TGTGCCATCAGTGATCTTTTGGGGCAATACGAGCAGTACTTC.

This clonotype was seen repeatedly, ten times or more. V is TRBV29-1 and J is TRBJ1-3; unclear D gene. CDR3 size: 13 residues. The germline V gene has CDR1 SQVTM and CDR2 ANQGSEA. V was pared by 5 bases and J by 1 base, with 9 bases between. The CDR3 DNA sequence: TGCAGCGTTCGGGGAAGGTCTGGAAACACCATATATTTT. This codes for CSVRGRSGNTIYF. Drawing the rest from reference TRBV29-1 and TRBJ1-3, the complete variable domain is SAVISQKPSRDICQRGTSLTIQCQVDSQVTMMFWYRQQPGQSLTLIATANQGSEATYESGFVIDKFPISRPNLTFSTLTVSNMSPEDSSIYLCSVRGRSGNTIYFGEGSWLTVV.

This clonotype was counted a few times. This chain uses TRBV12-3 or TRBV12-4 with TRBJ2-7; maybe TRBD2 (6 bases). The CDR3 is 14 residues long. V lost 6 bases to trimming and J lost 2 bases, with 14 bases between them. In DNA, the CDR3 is TGTGCCAGCAGCGGTCGGGACTGGCCCTACGAGCAGTACTTC. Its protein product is CASSGRDWPYEQYF.

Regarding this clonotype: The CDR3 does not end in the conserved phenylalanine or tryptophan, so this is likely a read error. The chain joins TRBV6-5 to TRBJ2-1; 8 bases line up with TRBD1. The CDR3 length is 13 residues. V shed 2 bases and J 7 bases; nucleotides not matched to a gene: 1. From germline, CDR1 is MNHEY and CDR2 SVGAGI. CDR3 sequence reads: CASSYGQGNEQFS. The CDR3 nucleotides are TGTGCCAGCAGTTACGGACAGGGTAATGAGCAGTTCTCC.

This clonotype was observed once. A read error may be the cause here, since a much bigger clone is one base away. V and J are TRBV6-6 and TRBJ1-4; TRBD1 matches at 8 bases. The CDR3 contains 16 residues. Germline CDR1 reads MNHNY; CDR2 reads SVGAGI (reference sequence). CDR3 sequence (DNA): TGTGCCAGCAGTTACCTCCGGACAGGGAGAAGTGAAAAACCGTTTTTT. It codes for CASSYLRTGRSEKPFF.

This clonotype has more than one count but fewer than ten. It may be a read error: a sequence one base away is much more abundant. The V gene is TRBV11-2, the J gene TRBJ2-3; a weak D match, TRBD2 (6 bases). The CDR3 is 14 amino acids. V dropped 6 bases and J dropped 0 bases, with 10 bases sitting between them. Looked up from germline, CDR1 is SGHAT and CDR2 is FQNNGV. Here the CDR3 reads CASRHSGSTDTQYF. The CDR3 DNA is TGTGCCAGCAGACATAGCGGCAGCACAGATACGCAGTATTTT.

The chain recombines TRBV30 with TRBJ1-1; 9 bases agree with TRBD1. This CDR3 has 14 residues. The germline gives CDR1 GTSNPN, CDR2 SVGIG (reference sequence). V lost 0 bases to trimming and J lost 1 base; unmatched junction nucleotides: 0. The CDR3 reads CAWSVGQGNTEAFF. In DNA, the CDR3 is TGTGCCTGGAGTGTGGGACAGGGGAACACTGAAGCTTTCTTT.

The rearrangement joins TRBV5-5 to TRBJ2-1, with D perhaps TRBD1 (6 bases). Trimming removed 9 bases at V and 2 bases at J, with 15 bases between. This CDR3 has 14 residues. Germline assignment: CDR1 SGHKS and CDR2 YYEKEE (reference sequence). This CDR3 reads CATKGDLAYNEQFF. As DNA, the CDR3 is TGTGCCACCAAGGGGGACCTGGCCTACAATGAGCAGTTCTTC. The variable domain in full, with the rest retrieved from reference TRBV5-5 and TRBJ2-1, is DAGVTQSPTHLIKTRGQQVTLRCSPISGHKSVSWYQQVLGQGPQFIFQYYEKEERGRGNFPDRFSARQFPNYSSELNVNALLLGDSALYLCATKGDLAYNEQFFGPGTRLTVL.

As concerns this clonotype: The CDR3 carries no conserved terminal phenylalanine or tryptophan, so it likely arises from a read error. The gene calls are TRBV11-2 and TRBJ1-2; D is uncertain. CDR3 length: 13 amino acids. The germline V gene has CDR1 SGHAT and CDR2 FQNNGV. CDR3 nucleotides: TGTGCCAGCAGCATAGAGCGGACGGGGAGCTACACCTCC. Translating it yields CASSIERTGSYTS.

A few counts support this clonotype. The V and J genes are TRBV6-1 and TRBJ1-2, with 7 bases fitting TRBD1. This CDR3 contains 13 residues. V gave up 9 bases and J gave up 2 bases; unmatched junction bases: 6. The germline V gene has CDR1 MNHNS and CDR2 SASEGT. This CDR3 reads CASVTGVNYGYTF. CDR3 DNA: TGTGCCAGTGTTACAGGGGTGAACTATGGCTACACCTTC.